The sequence of this TCR beta chain was determined in a study of shared clonotypes between healthy human individuals. Assay: immunoSEQ multiplex PCR; the TCRdb copy retains only in-frame clones and omits some. The sample records a few million clones, roughly 92% being singletons. Germline CDR1 and CDR2: WNHNN and SYGVQD (reference sequence). Trimming left V 8 bases short and J 7 bases short, with 14 bases between. The length of the CDR3 is 13 residues. The sequencing sample was made of naive CD4+ T cells from PBMCs. As for subset: CD45RA+ positively selected. The TCR comes from a young man in good health. Some clones in this sample may be carry-over from other donors' samples. The chain joins TRBV10-1 to TRBJ1-4; D remains ambiguous. CDR3 DNA: TGCGCCAGCCGGACGGGAAGGTCTGAAAAACTGTTTTTT. Encoded protein: CASRTGRSEKLFF.